This TCR beta chain appears in the sequencing data of a study of T cells expressing NK-cell markers. Looking at the study overall: Sorted CD3+CD56+NKG2C+, CD3+CD56+NKG2C- and CD3+CD56-NKG2C+ T cells provided the TCR beta repertoires. Study-level points and caveats: Of the CD8+ T cells in more than five donors, about 1.0-7.5% belonged to dominant NKG2C+ clonotypes.

Beta-chain TCR cDNA was generated via 5'RACE template switching with UMIs. TCRdb reprocessed the 5' RACE reads; each CDR3 protein has one entry and no DNA is given. The sample has some 410,000 distinct CDR3 sequences, and its top ten clones hold roughly 8%. Details on this clonotype: Its antigen is as yet unknown.

Germline V lookup: CDR1 SGHRS, CDR2 YFSETQ. The CDR3 length is 16 residues. This clonotype was obtained from a woman between 18 and 70 years old in good health. J is TRBJ2-1 and V is TRBV5-1; TCRdb reports TRBD2, a call that lacks DNA to check it against. The sequenced sample was blood T cells: a sorted CD56 or NKG2C T cell subset, CD4+ or CD8+ T cells, or bulk PBMC T cells (not recorded which). The CDR3 reads CASTSISTSGYNEQFF.